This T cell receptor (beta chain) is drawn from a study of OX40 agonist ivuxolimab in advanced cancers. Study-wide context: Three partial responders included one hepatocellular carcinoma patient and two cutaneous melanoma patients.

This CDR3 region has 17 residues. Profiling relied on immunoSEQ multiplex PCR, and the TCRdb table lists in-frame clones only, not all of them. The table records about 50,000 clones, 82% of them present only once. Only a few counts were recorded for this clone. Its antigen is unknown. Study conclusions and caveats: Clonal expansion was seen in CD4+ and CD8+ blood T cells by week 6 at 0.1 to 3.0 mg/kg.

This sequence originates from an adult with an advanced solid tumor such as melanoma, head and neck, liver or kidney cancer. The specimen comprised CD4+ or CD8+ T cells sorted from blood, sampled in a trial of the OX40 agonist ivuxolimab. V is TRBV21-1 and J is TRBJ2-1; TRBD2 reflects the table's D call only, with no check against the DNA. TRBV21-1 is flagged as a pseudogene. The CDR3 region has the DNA TGTGCCAGCAGCAAAGACGGTCGGACTAGCGGATCCAATGAGCAGTTCTTC. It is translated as CASSKDGRTSGSNEQFF.